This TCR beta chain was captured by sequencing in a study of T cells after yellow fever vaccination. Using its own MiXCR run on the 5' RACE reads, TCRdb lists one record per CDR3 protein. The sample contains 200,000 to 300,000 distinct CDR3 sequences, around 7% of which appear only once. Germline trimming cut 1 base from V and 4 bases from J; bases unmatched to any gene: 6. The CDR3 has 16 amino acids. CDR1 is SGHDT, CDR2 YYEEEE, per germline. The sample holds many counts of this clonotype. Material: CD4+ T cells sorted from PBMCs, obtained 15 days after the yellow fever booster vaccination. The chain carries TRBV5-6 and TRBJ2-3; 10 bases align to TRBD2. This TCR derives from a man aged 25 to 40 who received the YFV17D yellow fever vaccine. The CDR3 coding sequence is TGTGCCAGCAGCTTGTACCTAGCGGGAGCCCCAGATACGCAGTATTTT. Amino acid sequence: CASSLYLAGAPDTQYF.